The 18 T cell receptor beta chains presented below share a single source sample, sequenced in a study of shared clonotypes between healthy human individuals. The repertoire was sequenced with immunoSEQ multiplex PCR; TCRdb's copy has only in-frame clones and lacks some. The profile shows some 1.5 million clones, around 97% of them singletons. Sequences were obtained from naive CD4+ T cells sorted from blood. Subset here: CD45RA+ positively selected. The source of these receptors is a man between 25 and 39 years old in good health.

CDR3 sequence: CASSYYPSAEAFF. CDR3 DNA: TGTGCCAGCAGTTACTACCCAAGCGCGGAAGCTTTCTTT. The chain employs TRBV6-5 and TRBJ1-1, with D uncertain. The germline gives CDR1 MNHEY, CDR2 SVGAGI. Trimming shortened V by 1 base and J by 8 bases, and 11 bases separated the two germline ends. The CDR3 has 13 amino acids.

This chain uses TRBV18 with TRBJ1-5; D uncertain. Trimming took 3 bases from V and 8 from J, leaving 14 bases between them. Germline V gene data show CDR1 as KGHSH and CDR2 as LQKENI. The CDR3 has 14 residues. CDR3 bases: TGTGCCAGCTCACCCCCCGGGTCAAAAAAGCCCCAGCATTTT. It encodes CASSPPGSKKPQHF.

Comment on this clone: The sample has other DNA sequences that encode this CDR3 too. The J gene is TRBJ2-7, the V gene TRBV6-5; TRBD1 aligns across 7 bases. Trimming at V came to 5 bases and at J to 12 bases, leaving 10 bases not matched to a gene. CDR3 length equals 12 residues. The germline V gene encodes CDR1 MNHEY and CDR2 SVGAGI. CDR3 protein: CASSEQGVFRYF. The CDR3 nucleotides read TGTGCCAGCAGTGAGCAGGGGGTATTTCGGTACTTC.

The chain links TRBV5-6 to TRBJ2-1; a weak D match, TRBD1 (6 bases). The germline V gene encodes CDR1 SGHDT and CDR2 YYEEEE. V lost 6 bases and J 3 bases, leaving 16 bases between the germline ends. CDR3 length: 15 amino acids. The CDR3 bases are TGTGCCAGCACCCTCCAGGGGCTCGGCTACAATGAGCAGTTCTTC. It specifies CASTLQGLGYNEQFF.

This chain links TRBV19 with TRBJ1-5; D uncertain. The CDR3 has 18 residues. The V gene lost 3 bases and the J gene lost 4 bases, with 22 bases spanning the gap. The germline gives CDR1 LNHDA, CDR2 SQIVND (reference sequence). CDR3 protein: CASSIYQRPGLSNQPQHF. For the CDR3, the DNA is TGTGCCAGTAGTATCTATCAGAGGCCAGGCCTATCAAATCAGCCCCAGCATTTT.

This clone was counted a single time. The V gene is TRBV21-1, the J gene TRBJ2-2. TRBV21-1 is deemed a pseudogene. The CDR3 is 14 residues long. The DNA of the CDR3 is TGTGCCAGCCATGGGCGGAAGAACACCGGGGAGCTGTTTTTT. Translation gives CASHGRKNTGELFF.

The CDR3 loop reads CASSDPGAYTEAFF. Written as DNA, the CDR3 is TGTGCCAGCAGCGACCCAGGGGCGTACACTGAAGCTTTCTTT. The rearrangement uses TRBV7-6 and TRBJ1-1; the D gene is possibly TRBD1 (6 bases). The CDR3 totals 14 residues. Looked up from germline, CDR1 is SGHVS and CDR2 is FNYEAQ. Deletions cut 5 bases from V and 3 bases from J, with 13 bases between.

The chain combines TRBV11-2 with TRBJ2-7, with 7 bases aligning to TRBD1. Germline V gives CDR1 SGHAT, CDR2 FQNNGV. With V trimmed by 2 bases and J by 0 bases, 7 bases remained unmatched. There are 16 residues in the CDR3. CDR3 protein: CASSLRRGTASYEQYF. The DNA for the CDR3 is TGTGCCAGCAGCTTACGCCGAGGGACAGCCTCCTACGAGCAGTACTTC. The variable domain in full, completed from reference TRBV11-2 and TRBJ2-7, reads EAGVAQSPRYKIIEKRQSVAFWCNPISGHATLYWYQQILGQGPKLLIQFQNNGVVDDSQLPKDRFSAERLKGVDSTLKIQPAKLEDSAVYLCASSLRRGTASYEQYFGPGTRLTVT.

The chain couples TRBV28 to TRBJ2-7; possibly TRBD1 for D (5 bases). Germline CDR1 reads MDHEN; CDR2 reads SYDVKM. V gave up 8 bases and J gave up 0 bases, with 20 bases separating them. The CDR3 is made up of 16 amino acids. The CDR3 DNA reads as TGTGCCAGCCACAGGTCGCTCCGAATCTTCTCCTACGAGCAGTACTTC. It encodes CASHRSLRIFSYEQYF.

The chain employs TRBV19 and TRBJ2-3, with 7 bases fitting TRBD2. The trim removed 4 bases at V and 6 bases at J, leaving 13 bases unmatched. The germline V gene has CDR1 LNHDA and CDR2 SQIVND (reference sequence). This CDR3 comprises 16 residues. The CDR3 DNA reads TGTGCCAGTAGTAACGTCGGAGGCGGGAGCCACGATACGCAGTATTTT. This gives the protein CASSNVGGGSHDTQYF.

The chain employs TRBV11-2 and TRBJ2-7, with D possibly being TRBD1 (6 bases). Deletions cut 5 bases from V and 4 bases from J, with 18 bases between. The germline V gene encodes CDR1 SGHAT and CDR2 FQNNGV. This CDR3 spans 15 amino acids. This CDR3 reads CASSPRGGMKYEQYF. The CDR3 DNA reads TGTGCCAGCAGCCCACGAGGGGGAATGAAGTACGAGCAGTACTTC.

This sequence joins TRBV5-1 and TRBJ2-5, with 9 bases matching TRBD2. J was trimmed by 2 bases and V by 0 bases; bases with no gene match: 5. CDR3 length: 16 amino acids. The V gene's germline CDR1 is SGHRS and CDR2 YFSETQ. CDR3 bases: TGCGCCAGCAGCTTGGGTAGACTAGCGGCTCAAGAGACCCAGTACTTC. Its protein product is CASSLGRLAAQETQYF.

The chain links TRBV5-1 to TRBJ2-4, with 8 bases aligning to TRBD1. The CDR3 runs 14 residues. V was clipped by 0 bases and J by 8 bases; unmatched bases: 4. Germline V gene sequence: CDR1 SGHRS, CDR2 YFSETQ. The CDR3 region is CASSLGTGFDIQYF. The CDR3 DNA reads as TGCGCCAGCAGCTTGGGGACAGGGTTTGACATTCAGTACTTC.

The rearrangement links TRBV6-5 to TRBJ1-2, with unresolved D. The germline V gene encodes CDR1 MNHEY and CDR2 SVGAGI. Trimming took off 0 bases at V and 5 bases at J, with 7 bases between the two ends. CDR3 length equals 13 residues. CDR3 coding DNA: TGTGCCAGCAGTTACTCGGCGGAGTATGGCTACACCTTC. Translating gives CASSYSAEYGYTF.

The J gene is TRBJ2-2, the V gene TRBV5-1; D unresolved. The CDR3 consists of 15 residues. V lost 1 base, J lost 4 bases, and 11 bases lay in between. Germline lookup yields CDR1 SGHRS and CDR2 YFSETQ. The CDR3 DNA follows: TGCGCCAGCAGCTTGAGGCAGGTCCTCACCGGGGAGCTGTTTTTT. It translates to CASSLRQVLTGELFF.

The CDR3 nucleotides read TGTGCCAGCTCACCGGGACTAGGAGTAGGCGAGCAGTACTTC. Its translation: CASSPGLGVGEQYF. The V gene is TRBV18, the J gene TRBJ2-7; TRBD2 matches at 8 bases. Per germline, CDR1 KGHSH and CDR2 LQKENI. With V trimmed by 3 bases and J by 6 bases, 7 bases remained unmatched. This CDR3 is built from 14 residues.

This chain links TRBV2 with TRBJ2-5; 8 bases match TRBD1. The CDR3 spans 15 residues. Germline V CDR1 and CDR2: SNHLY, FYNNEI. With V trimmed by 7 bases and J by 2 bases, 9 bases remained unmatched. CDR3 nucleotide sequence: TGTGCCAGCACCCAACAGGGGGGCGAGCAAGAGACCCAGTACTTC. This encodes CASTQQGGEQETQYF.

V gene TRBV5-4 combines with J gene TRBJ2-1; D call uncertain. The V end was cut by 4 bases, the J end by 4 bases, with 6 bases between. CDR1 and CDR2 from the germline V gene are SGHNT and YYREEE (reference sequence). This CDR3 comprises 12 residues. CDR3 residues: CASSRGYNEQFF. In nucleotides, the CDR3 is TGTGCCAGCAGCCGCGGATACAATGAGCAGTTCTTC. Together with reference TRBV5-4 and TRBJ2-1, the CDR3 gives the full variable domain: ETGVTQSPTHLIKTRGQQVTLRCSSQSGHNTVSWYQQALGQGPQFIFQYYREEENGRGNFPPRFSGLQFPNYSSELNVNALELDDSALYLCASSRGYNEQFFGPGTRLTVL.